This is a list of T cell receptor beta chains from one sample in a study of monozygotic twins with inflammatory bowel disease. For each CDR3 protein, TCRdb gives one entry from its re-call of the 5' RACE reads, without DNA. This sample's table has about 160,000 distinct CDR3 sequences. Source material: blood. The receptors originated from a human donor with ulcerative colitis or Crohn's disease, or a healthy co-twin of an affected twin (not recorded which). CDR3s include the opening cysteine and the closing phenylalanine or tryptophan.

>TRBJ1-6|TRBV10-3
CAISETGTVNSPLHF
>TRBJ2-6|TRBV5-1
CASSSSGLGANVLTF
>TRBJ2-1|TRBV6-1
CASSMTSANEQFF
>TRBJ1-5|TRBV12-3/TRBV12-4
CASSTGGGQPQHF
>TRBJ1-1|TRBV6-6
CASRPDRGRSEAFF
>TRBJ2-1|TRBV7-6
CASSLAPGPSSYNEQFF
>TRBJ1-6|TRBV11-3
CASSLYNNSPLHF
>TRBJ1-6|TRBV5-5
CASSLAPGSKSPLHF
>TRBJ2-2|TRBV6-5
CASSPFRGELFF
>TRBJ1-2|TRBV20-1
CSARDLDRLNYGYTF
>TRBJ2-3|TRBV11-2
CASSLDRLAGDTQYF
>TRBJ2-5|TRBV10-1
CASSESIHSRTSEKETQYF
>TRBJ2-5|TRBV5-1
CASSEPEGAQYF
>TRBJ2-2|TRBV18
CASSPLGGSGELFF
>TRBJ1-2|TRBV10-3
CAVEGANYGYTF
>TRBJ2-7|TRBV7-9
CASSLALEQYF
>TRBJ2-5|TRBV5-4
CASRVGLRGETQYF
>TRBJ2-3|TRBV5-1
CASSPGQPTDTQYF
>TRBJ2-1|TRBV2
CASSEARGGNEQFF
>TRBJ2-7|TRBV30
CASTGTYYEQYF
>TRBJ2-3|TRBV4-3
CASSQGVSPIKDTQYF
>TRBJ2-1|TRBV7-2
CASSSTSQSSYNEQFF
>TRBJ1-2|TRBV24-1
CATSDSSDRQLYGYTF
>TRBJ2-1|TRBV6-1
CASSEIAGVGNEQFF
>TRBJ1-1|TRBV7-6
CASSPTGLNTEAFF
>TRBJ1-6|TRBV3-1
CASSQGGTGYNSPLHF
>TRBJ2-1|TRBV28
CASIGGSTTSYNEQFF
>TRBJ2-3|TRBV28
CASSSRGLGRDTQYF
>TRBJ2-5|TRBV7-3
CASSKSQGTGRETQYF
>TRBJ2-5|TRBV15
CATSTSRDASGETQYF
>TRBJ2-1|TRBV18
CASSFVAGGMNEQFF
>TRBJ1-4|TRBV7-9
CASSLGGKNEKLFF
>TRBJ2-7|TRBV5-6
CASSYRQATYEQYF
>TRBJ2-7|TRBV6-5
CASSYDPGRSNEQYF
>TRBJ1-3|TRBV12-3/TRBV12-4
CASSFGGEPGNTIYF
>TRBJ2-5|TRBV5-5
CASSWDLRETQYF
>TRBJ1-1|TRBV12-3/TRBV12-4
CASSLSQGNEAFF
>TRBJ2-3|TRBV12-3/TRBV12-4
CASRRLAGGTDTQYF
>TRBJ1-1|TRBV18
CASSPGDTNTEAFF
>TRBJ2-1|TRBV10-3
CAIMGQGARNEQFF
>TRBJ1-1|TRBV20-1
CSARDLKAGGDTEAFF
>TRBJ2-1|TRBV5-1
CASSLAGLAGFGGNEQFF
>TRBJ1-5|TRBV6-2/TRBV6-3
CASSSLRQGTGNQPQHF
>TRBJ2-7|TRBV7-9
CASSLGQTTSYEQYF
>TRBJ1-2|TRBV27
CASSFLDRGLGYTF
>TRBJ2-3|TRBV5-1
CASSSLHSGRTDTQYF
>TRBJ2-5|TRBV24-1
CATSASRGRRQETQYF
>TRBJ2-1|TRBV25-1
CASSDRSYNEQFF
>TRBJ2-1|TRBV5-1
CASSLGPSLSPYNEQFF
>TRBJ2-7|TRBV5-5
CASRGLAYEQYF
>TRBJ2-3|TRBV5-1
CASSLADSTDTQYF
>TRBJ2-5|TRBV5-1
CASSPRERETQYF
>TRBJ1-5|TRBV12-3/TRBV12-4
CASSGGLSNQPQHF